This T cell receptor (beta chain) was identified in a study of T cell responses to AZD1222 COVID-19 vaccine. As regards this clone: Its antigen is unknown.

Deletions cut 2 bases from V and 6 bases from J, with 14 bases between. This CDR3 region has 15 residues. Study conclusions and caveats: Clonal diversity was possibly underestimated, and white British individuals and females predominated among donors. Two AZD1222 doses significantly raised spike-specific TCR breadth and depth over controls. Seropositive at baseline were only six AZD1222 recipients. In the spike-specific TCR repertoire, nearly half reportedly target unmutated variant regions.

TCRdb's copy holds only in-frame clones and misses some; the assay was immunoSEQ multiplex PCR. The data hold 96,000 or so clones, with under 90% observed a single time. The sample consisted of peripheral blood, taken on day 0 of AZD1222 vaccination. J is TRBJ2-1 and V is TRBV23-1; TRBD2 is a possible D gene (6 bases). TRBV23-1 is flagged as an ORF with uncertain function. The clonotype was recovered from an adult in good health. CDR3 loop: CASSQLSGRINEQFF. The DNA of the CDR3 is TGCGCCAGCAGTCAACTTTCCGGGAGAATCAATGAGCAGTTCTTC.